This T cell receptor beta chain was captured in a study of control samples from healthy donors and cancer patients. The CDR3 has 13 amino acids. Trimming pared 5 bases from V and 5 bases from J, leaving 11 bases between. Germline V gene sequence: CDR1 SGHRS, CDR2 YFSETQ. The protocol was immunoSEQ multiplex PCR, while the TCRdb copy is restricted to in-frame clones and leaves out a portion. Here the sample spans under 95,000 clones, 80% to 95% being singletons. This sequence was found in a woman aged 30 to 39 in good health. This chain uses TRBV5-1 with TRBJ1-5, with D possibly TRBD1 on 6 matching bases. Input material: blood. The CDR3 DNA is TGCGCCAGCAGACAGGGTTCGGATCAGCCCCAGCATTTT. It encodes CASRQGSDQPQHF.